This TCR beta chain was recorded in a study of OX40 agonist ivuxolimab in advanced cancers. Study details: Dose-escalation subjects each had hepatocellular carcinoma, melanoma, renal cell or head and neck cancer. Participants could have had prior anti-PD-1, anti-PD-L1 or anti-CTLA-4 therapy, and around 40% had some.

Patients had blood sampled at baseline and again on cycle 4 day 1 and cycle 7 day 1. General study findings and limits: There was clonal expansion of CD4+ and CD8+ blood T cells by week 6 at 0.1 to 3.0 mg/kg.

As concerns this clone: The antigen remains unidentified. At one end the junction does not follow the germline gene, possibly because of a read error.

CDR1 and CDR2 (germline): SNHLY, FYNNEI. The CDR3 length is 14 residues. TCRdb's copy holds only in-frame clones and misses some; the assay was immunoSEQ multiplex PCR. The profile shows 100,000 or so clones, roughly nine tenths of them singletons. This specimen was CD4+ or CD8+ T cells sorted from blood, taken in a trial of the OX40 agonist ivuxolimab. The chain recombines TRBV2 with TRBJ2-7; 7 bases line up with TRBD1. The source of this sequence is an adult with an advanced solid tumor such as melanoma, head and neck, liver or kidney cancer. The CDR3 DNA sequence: TGTGCCAGCAGGCCGGGACAGCCCTCCAACGAGCAGTACTTC. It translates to CASRPGQPSNEQYF.